What follows is one T cell receptor beta chain and its context. Its antigen is not identified. TCRdb's copy holds only in-frame clones and misses some; the assay was immunoSEQ multiplex PCR. The sample holds about 98,000 clones, roughly 88% seen once. The record originates from a study of graft-versus-host responses after intestinal transplantation. This CDR3 comprises 15 residues. Trimming shortened V by 4 bases and J by 0 bases, and 14 bases separated the two germline ends. Germline CDR1 is SQVTM and CDR2 is ANQGSEA. Study conclusions and caveats: Early after transplant, HvG declines were associated with peak levels of circulating GvH clones.

The chain combines TRBV29-1 with TRBJ2-3; D is perhaps TRBD2 (6 bases). The TCR was taken from a human patient who received an intestinal transplant, so some T cells may come from the graft donor. Sequencing used PBMCs, obtained 255 days after intestinal transplant. The CDR3 protein is CSVATGGASTDTQYF. Here the CDR3 DNA reads TGCAGCGTTGCTACAGGCGGGGCTAGCACAGATACGCAGTATTTT.